The next 2 T cell receptor beta chains were all read from a single sample in a study of lymphopenia after photon versus proton radiotherapy. Profiling relied on immunoSEQ multiplex PCR, and the TCRdb table lists in-frame clones only, not all of them. The sample holds more than 45,000 clones; 84% are singletons and the top ten take around 2.1%. This material consisted of peripheral blood, taken from a patient treated with proton-based radiotherapy. The source is a man in his sixties with pancreatic cancer.

In this sample, this clone turned up once. As DNA, the CDR3 is TGTGCCAGCAGTTCGACAGACTCTGGGGCCAACGTCCTGACTTTC. It specifies CASSSTDSGANVLTF. The genes are TRBV6-4 and TRBJ2-6, with D perhaps TRBD1 (5 bases). The CDR3 loop spans 15 amino acids. Deletions cut 5 bases from V and 0 bases from J, with 8 bases between. The germline V gene has CDR1 MRHNA and CDR2 SNTAGT.

The V gene is TRBV19, the J gene TRBJ2-6; no clear D. The germline V gene encodes CDR1 LNHDA and CDR2 SQIVND (reference sequence). The CDR3 sequence is 13 residues long. The V and J ends lost 8 bases and 2 bases respectively, with 7 bases between them. CDR3 region: CASCGTGANVLTF. DNA for the CDR3: TGTGCCAGTTGTGGGACTGGGGCCAACGTCCTGACTTTC. Variable domain in full (rest from reference TRBV19 and TRBJ2-6): DGGITQSPKYLFRKEGQNVTLSCEQNLNHDAMYWYRQDPGQGLRLIYYSQIVNDFQKGDIAEGYSVSREKKESFPLTVTSAQKNPTAFYLCASCGTGANVLTFGAGSRLTVL.